Sequencing of this T cell receptor (beta chain) was carried out in a study of shared clonotypes between healthy human individuals. Looking at the study overall: Contributing individuals were two females and three males aged 18 to 49.

Germline CDR1 and CDR2: SNHLY and FYNNEI. The V gene end was trimmed by 6 bases and the J gene end by 6 bases; junction bases not matched to a gene: 1. The CDR3 loop spans 13 amino acids. Genomic DNA from each subset was divided evenly over several immunoSEQ plates. Measured with immunoSEQ multiplex PCR; TCRdb has only the in-frame clones, and not every one. The table shows around 430,000 clones, with roughly three quarters occurring only once. Findings and limits, study-wide: Clonotype sharing among donors, it was expected, would be affected by sequencing depth. Limited genetic and exposure-history diversity came from having few donors.

Comments on this clone: Antigen unknown.

This sequence joins TRBV2 and TRBJ2-3, with 12 bases identical to TRBD2. The source material was PBMCs. The sequence was collected from a woman between 40 and 50 years old in good health. Some clones in this sample may be carry-over from other donors' samples. The chain's CDR3 is CASRLAGGDTQYF. In nucleotides, the CDR3 is TGTGCCAGCAGACTAGCGGGGGGTGATACGCAGTATTTT.